These T cell receptor beta chains were read from a single sample in a study of blood T cell repertoires in COVID-19. Generated by immunoSEQ multiplex PCR, the TCRdb table keeps only in-frame clones and is missing some. Among about 110,000 clones, around nine tenths were seen once, and the ten largest hold roughly 5%. Input material: peripheral blood. The receptors derive from a human donor in a cohort sampled during active COVID-19. The conserved cysteine and the conserved F or W are not part of the CDR3 here. Each record gives: V gene, J gene, CDR3 protein.

v_gene: TRBV19
j_gene: TRBJ1-5
CDR3aa: ASRDTLNGYSNQPQH

v_gene: TRBV5-4
j_gene: TRBJ2-5
CDR3aa: ASSPFPAGGRQETQY

v_gene: TRBV5-4
j_gene: TRBJ1-1
CDR3aa: ASSADRVMNTEAF

v_gene: TRBV7-2
j_gene: TRBJ2-7
CDR3aa: ASSFTSIGGGLSSYEQY

v_gene: TRBV5-4
j_gene: TRBJ2-5
CDR3aa: ASSLGAEETQY

v_gene: TRBV10-3
j_gene: TRBJ2-5
CDR3aa: AITKGQGETQY

v_gene: TRBV10-3
j_gene: TRBJ2-1
CDR3aa: AISGSVVDNEQF

v_gene: TRBV29-1
j_gene: TRBJ2-7
CDR3aa: SVKGQGVYEQY

v_gene: TRBV3-1/TRBV3-2
j_gene: TRBJ2-3
CDR3aa: ASSQTPPGGTDTQY

v_gene: TRBV6-2/TRBV6-3
j_gene: TRBJ2-7
CDR3aa: ASSYVGGTYEQY

v_gene: TRBV3-1/TRBV3-2
j_gene: TRBJ2-7
CDR3aa: ASSPGNYEQY

v_gene: TRBV6-5
j_gene: TRBJ2-7
CDR3aa: ASSRTGTSYEQY

v_gene: TRBV10-3
j_gene: TRBJ1-1
CDR3aa: AISGTGGFMNTEAF

v_gene: TRBV9
j_gene: TRBJ2-1
CDR3aa: ASSVTGTRYNEQF

v_gene: TRBV19
j_gene: TRBJ2-7
CDR3aa: ASRDRTDSPFYEQY

v_gene: TRBV2
j_gene: TRBJ2-7
CDR3aa: ASSAQGPSPYEQY

v_gene: TRBV7-2
j_gene: TRBJ1-6
CDR3aa: ASSLFGGDNSPLH

v_gene: TRBV19
j_gene: TRBJ2-7
CDR3aa: ASSTVAGLVYEQY

v_gene: TRBV28
j_gene: TRBJ1-2
CDR3aa: ASYVSGPQKKGDVARGYT

v_gene: TRBV18
j_gene: TRBJ2-4
CDR3aa: ASSPPMGLAKNIQY

v_gene: TRBV27
j_gene: TRBJ1-2
CDR3aa: ASSWQQGGTAGYT

v_gene: TRBV19
j_gene: TRBJ2-7
CDR3aa: ASRFLREAHSYEQY

v_gene: TRBV4-1
j_gene: TRBJ2-5
CDR3aa: ASSQDQGLGQGRKETQY

v_gene: TRBV18
j_gene: TRBJ2-1
CDR3aa: ASSPPTAGSGNEQF

v_gene: TRBV7-9
j_gene: TRBJ1-1
CDR3aa: ASTPSVSGTEAF

v_gene: TRBV9
j_gene: TRBJ2-3
CDR3aa: ASSVVGGEDTQY

v_gene: TRBV29-1
j_gene: TRBJ2-5
CDR3aa: SVAGTRETQY

v_gene: TRBV5-5
j_gene: TRBJ1-4
CDR3aa: ASSPNYRDEKLF

v_gene: TRBV5-4
j_gene: TRBJ2-1
CDR3aa: ASSLAQTGTYNEQF

v_gene: TRBV7-9
j_gene: TRBJ2-1
CDR3aa: ASSLASGRGEQF

v_gene: TRBV9
j_gene: TRBJ1-3
CDR3aa: ASSVAEGRNTIY

v_gene: TRBV28
j_gene: TRBJ1-2
CDR3aa: ASSFTGVGGYT

v_gene: TRBV9
j_gene: TRBJ1-6
CDR3aa: ASSGDSLLKSPLH

v_gene: TRBV7-3
j_gene: TRBJ1-5
CDR3aa: ASSSGISQPQH

v_gene: TRBV6-1
j_gene: TRBJ2-3
CDR3aa: ASSGRLAGDVTDTQY

v_gene: TRBV7-2
j_gene: TRBJ2-1
CDR3aa: ASSSYRTGFYNEQF

v_gene: TRBV27
j_gene: TRBJ2-5
CDR3aa: ASSSGTGRRYQETQY

v_gene: TRBV5-6
j_gene: TRBJ2-3
CDR3aa: ASSFRLAGDTDTQY

v_gene: TRBV30
j_gene: TRBJ2-2
CDR3aa: AWSVQVNGELF

v_gene: TRBV19
j_gene: TRBJ2-5
CDR3aa: ASSIAGVETQY

v_gene: TRBV12-5
j_gene: TRBJ2-1
CDR3aa: ASGLGSQGANEQF

v_gene: TRBV11-2
j_gene: TRBJ2-1
CDR3aa: ASSSGLRADEQF

v_gene: TRBV29-1
j_gene: TRBJ2-3
CDR3aa: SVSGTSGADTQY

v_gene: TRBV4-2
j_gene: TRBJ1-1
CDR3aa: ASSPQGPDTEAF

v_gene: TRBV18
j_gene: TRBJ1-1
CDR3aa: ASSPGVNTEAF

v_gene: TRBV7-2
j_gene: TRBJ2-5
CDR3aa: ASSLARTSGRALGETQY

v_gene: TRBV19
j_gene: TRBJ2-1
CDR3aa: ASSISGGQGEQF

v_gene: TRBV2
j_gene: TRBJ1-1
CDR3aa: ASRETGMNTEAF